This T cell receptor beta chain is drawn from a study of T-cell memory formation after mild COVID-19. Study at large: Among the donors, TCR clusters were largely specific to each donor.

Turning to this clonotype: The antigen is undetermined.

Study-level results: From day 15 to 85, contracting clones were balanced between CD4 and CD8, whereas later expanders leaned toward CD4+.

After removal of 4 bases from V and 3 bases from J, the junction contained 7 bases not matched to a gene. The CDR3 sequence is 15 residues long. In germline, CDR1 is SEHNR, CDR2 FQNEAQ (reference sequence). TCRdb reprocessed the 5' RACE reads via MiXCR and lists one record per CDR3 protein. This table has roughly 380,000 distinct CDR3 sequences, approximately 27% appearing once. This sequence was found in an adult woman who had mild COVID-19 (a few samples of this study predate the infection). Cell type and time point are not known. The V and J genes are TRBV7-9 and TRBJ2-7; 9 bases are a match to TRBD1. Sample: PBMCs or a T cell subset sorted from them (not recorded which). The CDR3 protein is CASSSDPGQGYEQYF. The CDR3 DNA reads as TGTGCCAGCAGCTCAGACCCGGGACAGGGCTACGAGCAGTACTTC.